This record concerns one T cell receptor (beta chain) sequence. Here immunoSEQ multiplex PCR was the method, and the copy in TCRdb shows in-frame clones only, minus some. The table has under 600,000 clones, 70% to 90% seen once; the top ten hold around 1.6%. Described treatment: around 19 received Ad26.COV2.S at low or high dose, single or two shots; 5 received placebo; per-sample allocation not given. Material that was analyzed had been drawn on day 63 after the first vaccine or placebo injection. This sample was included in a study of Ad26.COV2.S vaccination and SARS-CoV-2 variants. Study as a whole: Ad26.COV2.S, an intramuscular injection, was given once or twice 56 days apart.

The length of the CDR3 is 15 residues. The ends lost 3 bases at V and 2 bases at J; junction bases unmatched: 7. Germline values: CDR1 SGHVS, CDR2 FNYEAQ. The genes are TRBV7-6 and TRBJ2-7; 7 nucleotides agree with TRBD2. The input for sequencing was peripheral blood, taken in a trial of Ad26.COV2.S vaccine versus placebo. This sequence originates from a person aged 18-65 years who received the Ad26.COV2.S COVID-19 vaccine or a placebo. The CDR3 region has the DNA TGTGCCAGCAGCTTGGGGTCAAGCGGGACCTACGAGCAGTACTTC. Its translation: CASSLGSSGTYEQYF.